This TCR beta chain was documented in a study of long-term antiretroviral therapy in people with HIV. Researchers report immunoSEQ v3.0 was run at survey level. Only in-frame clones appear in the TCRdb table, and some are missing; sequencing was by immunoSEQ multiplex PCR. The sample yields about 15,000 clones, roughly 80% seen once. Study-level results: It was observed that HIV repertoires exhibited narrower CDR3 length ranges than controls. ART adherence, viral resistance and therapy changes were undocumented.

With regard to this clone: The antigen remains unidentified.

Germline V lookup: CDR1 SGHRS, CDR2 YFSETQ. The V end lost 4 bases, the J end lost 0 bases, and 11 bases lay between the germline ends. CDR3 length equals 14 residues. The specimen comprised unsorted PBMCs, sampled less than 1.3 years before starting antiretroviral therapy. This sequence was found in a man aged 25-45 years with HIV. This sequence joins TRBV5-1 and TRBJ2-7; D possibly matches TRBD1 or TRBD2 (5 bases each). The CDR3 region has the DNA TGCGCCAGCAGCGGGACGGGAAGCTCCTACGAGCAGTACTTC. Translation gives CASSGTGSSYEQYF.